This T cell receptor (beta chain) was recovered during a study of cytomegalovirus exposure and HLA in healthy donors. Study-wide findings and caveats: Most TCR sequences were uncommon, yet certain public TCRs appeared in many donors. Researchers reportedly found TCR beta sequences accurately predicted most subjects' HLA-A and HLA-B alleles.

The germline V gene has CDR1 WNHNN and CDR2 SYGVQD (reference sequence). The CDR3 has 17 amino acids. 13 Jbeta primers and 60 Vbeta primers were used for the PCR. Produced via immunoSEQ multiplex PCR; TCRdb's table is partial and in-frame only. The sample lists 210,000 or so clones; around 79% were seen once. With regard to this clone: The target antigen is unknown. The junction does not match germline at one end; this may be a read error.

The clonotype originates from a girl aged 2 to 10 in good health and CMV-seronegative. V usage is TRBV10-1 and J usage is TRBJ2-7; D may be TRBD1 (6 bases). Sequencing was performed on PBMCs. The CDR3 loop reads CASSDGFRLGRGYEQYF. Here the CDR3 DNA reads TGCGCCAGTAGTGATGGTTTTCGGTTAGGCAGGGGATACGAGCAGTACTTC.